This T cell receptor beta chain was documented in a study of blood T cell repertoires in COVID-19 (dated by TCRdb to between 2020 and 2021). For the wider study: Samples covering the acute and convalescent phases of COVID-19 were provided by collaborators in the United States, Italy and Spain. The material from the prospective study consisted of cDNA or gDNA derived from T cells, B-cell-depleted T cells, or PBMCs. Subjects who had been exposed to COVID-19, were actively infected with it, or had recovered from it provided the deeply sampled blood TCRbeta repertoires that made up the dataset. A freely available public database, intended as a resource for researchers studying the immune response to SARS-CoV-2, is where the repertoires were released. The samples were drawn from the first 160 participants of the ongoing ImmuneRACE study and from roughly 1,300 subjects provided by 6 global collaborators. Nearly every sample came with metadata listing a de-identified subject ID, COVID-19 status, age in years and sex. Where HLA class I and class II types were available, the types were taken from metadata supplied by the sample provider, not from assay-based typing. On the study overall, not on this receptor specifically: How much clinical and demographic metadata was included differed by source and by participant, and the metadata was provided uncurated.

In Seattle, one collaborating source enrolled patients while the infection was active and tracked those patients longitudinally over the course of disease. Collaborating institutions collected whole blood in K2EDTA tubes following their own protocols. For TCRbeta analysis, collaborators shipped samples in one of three forms: frozen whole blood, isolated PBMCs, or DNA extracted from either of those sample types. With regard to this clone: Its antigen is still unknown. The input lacks base qualities; no much larger clone sits a single base away.

TCRbeta CDR3 regions were amplified from genomic DNA using the immunoSEQ Assay, a bias-controlled multiplex PCR. Processing in the source paper ran as follows. The number of nucleated cells in each sample was estimated by amplification of reference gene primers within the assay. To quantify the absolute abundance of each unique TCRbeta CDR3 rearrangement, sequence reads were collapsed and filtered. Productive Simpson clonality was computed per sample as the square root of Simpson's diversity index over productive rearrangements. The clones in this table, taken by TCRdb from immuneACCESS, are in-frame only. Not every clone is retained; where verified, under half of the shortfall comes from an unresolved V gene, and the cause of the rest is unknown. That table supplies the V and J calls and clone size; D and trimming were determined from the DNA. This sample gives 200,000 to 250,000 clones in total; approximately 86% of them show up just once. Together, the top ten hold about 10% of the sample.

Sequencing was done on a sample of peripheral blood. The TCR sequence derives from a woman between 50 and 59 years old with COVID-19, enrolled during active disease.

The CDR3 protein: CASSLGGLSSYNSPLHF. The nucleotide sequence reads TGTGCCAGCAGCTTGGGTGGCCTCAGCTCCTATAATTCACCCCTCCACTTT. The V gene is TRBV5-4 and the J gene is TRBJ1-6; no D gene call is confident. The CDR3 sequence holds 17 residues, the cysteine and phenylalanine included. The entry retains the CDR3 DNA only, 51 bases that are in frame from base 1. Per the germline V gene (reference sequence), SGHNT is the CDR1 and YYREEE is the CDR2. Trimming removed 0 bases from V and 0 bases from J, leaving 10 bases between the germline ends.